The 30 T cell receptor beta chains below were found in one sample sequenced in a study of cytomegalovirus exposure and HLA in healthy donors. PCR primers comprised 60 Vbeta and 13 Jbeta primers. Using immunoSEQ multiplex PCR, the repertoire was profiled, and TCRdb retains in-frame clones only, with some absent. The sample carries roughly 250,000 clones, about 83% recorded once. Specimen: PBMCs. These receptors originate from a woman aged 40 to 49 in good health and CMV-seropositive.

The chain carries TRBV30 and TRBJ1-2; 8 bases line up with TRBD1. V was clipped by 2 bases and J by 7 bases; unmatched bases: 6. The CDR3 spans 13 residues. Germline V CDR1 and CDR2: GTSNPN, SVGIG (reference sequence). The CDR3 nucleotides read TGTGCCTGGAGTTCAGGGGGCGCCGTTGGCTACACCTTC. It codes for CAWSSGGAVGYTF.

V is TRBV7-2 and J is TRBJ1-2; TRBD1 is a possible D gene (5 bases). The length of the CDR3 is 15 residues. With 3 bases removed from V and 2 bases from J, the gap between germline ends came to 13 bases. Germline values: CDR1 SGHTA, CDR2 FQGNSA. The CDR3 nucleotides read TGTGCCAGCAGCTTCGACAGTGGAGGGAACTATGGCTACACCTTC. It codes for CASSFDSGGNYGYTF. The whole variable domain, remainder taken from reference TRBV7-2 and TRBJ1-2, is GAGVSQSPSNKVTEKGKDVELRCDPISGHTALYWYRQSLGQGLEFLIYFQGNSAPDKSGLPSDRFSAERTGGSVSTLTIQRTQQEDSAVYLCASSFDSGGNYGYTFGSGTRLTVV.

The rearrangement joins TRBV6-5 to TRBJ2-3, with 7 bases that match TRBD1. The CDR3 totals 13 residues. Germline CDR1 is MNHEY and CDR2 is SVGAGI. The trim removed 6 bases at V and 4 bases at J, leaving 4 bases unmatched. CDR3 in DNA: TGTGCCAGCAGGAGACAGGGTCCAGATACGCAGTATTTT. Translation gives CASRRQGPDTQYF.

In nucleotides, the CDR3 is TGTGCCAGTAGTAAGCGGGAGGGCACAGAGACCCAGTACTTC. Encoded protein: CASSKREGTETQYF. The chain recombines TRBV19 with TRBJ2-5, with TRBD2 matching over 10 bases. The CDR3 spans 14 residues. With V trimmed by 4 bases and J by 4 bases, 3 bases remained unmatched. Germline assignment: CDR1 LNHDA and CDR2 SQIVND (reference sequence).

The V call is TRBV14, the J call TRBJ2-1; D gene ambiguous. Germline assignment: CDR1 SGHDN and CDR2 FVKESK. The CDR3 is 12 amino acids. The V and J ends lost 4 bases and 8 bases respectively, with 9 bases between them. The CDR3 DNA sequence: TGTGCCAGCAGCCTCCTTACGGATGAGCAGTTCTTC. This gives the protein CASSLLTDEQFF.

V gene TRBV4-2 combines with J gene TRBJ1-5; D ambiguous. The germline V gene has CDR1 LGHNA and CDR2 YNFKEQ. The CDR3 loop spans 19 amino acids. Between the trimmed V and J ends, which lost 2 bases and 6 bases, there was a span of 26 bases. CDR3: CASSQPLNGKGREAQPQHF. In DNA, the CDR3 is TGTGCCAGCAGCCAACCACTTAATGGGAAGGGAAGGGAGGCTCAGCCCCAGCATTTT.

The rearrangement uses TRBV5-1 and TRBJ2-1; 7 bases fit TRBD2. The CDR3 consists of 15 residues. The germline V gene has CDR1 SGHRS and CDR2 YFSETQ. V lost 0 bases and J lost 6; bases outside the gene matches: 6. The CDR3 DNA follows: TGCGCCAGCAGCTTGGGTAGCGGGCCTCTCAATGAGCAGTTCTTC. Its protein product is CASSLGSGPLNEQFF. Complete variable domain (other parts from reference TRBV5-1 and TRBJ2-1): KAGVTQTPRYLIKTRGQQVTLSCSPISGHRSVSWYQQTPGQGLQFLFEYFSETQRNKGNFPGRFSGRQFSNSRSEMNVSTLELGDSALYLCASSLGSGPLNEQFFGPGTRLTVL.

This chain links TRBV11-3 with TRBJ2-5, with D unresolved. TRBJ2-7 matches the DNA end more closely, so the J call is doubtful. CDR1 and CDR2 from the germline V gene are SGHNT and YENEEA. This CDR3 comprises 15 residues. CDR3 in DNA: TGTGCCAGCAGCTTAGCCCCGTTTAAATCCTACGAGCAGTACTTC. It translates to CASSLAPFKSYEQYF.

The CDR3: CASSLGLAEQETQYF. In nucleotides, the CDR3 is TGTGCCAGCAGCTTGGGACTAGCGGAGCAAGAGACCCAGTACTTC. The J gene is TRBJ2-5, the V gene TRBV7-6; TRBD2 aligns across 11 bases. The J segment lost 2 bases and the V segment lost 3 bases, leaving 2 bases of the junction unmatched. The CDR3 length is 15 residues. Germline loops: CDR1 SGHVS, CDR2 FNYEAQ. Variable domain in full (rest from reference TRBV7-6 and TRBJ2-5): GAGVSQSPRYKVTKRGQDVALRCDPISGHVSLYWYRQALGQGPEFLTYFNYEAQQDKSGLPNDRFSAERPEGSISTLTIQRTEQRDSAMYRCASSLGLAEQETQYFGPGTRLLVL.

The chain carries TRBV5-1 and TRBJ2-5; D might be TRBD2 (5 bases). Deletions cut 0 bases from V and 2 bases from J, with 11 bases between. The CDR3 consists of 15 residues. From germline, CDR1 is SGHRS and CDR2 YFSETQ. CDR3 protein: CASSLAVGGQETQYF. In DNA form, the CDR3 reads TGCGCCAGCAGCTTGGCGGTAGGCGGGCAAGAGACCCAGTACTTC.

The gene calls are TRBV4-2 and TRBJ2-3, with 11 bases matching TRBD2. CDR3 size: 17 residues. With 2 bases clipped from V and 4 bases from J, the junction kept 8 bases outside the gene matches. The germline CDR1 and CDR2 sequences are LGHNA and YNFKEQ. This CDR3 reads CASSQRKTSGVADTQYF. In DNA, the CDR3 is TGTGCCAGCAGCCAACGGAAGACTAGCGGGGTAGCAGATACGCAGTATTTT.

The gene calls are TRBV27 and TRBJ2-1; maybe TRBD1 (8 bases). The CDR3 contains 14 residues. The V gene lost 10 bases and the J gene lost 4 bases, with 17 bases spanning the gap. The germline CDR1 and CDR2 sequences are MNHEY and SMNVEV (reference sequence). CDR3 region: CATKQGGSYNEQFF. In DNA form, the CDR3 reads TGTGCCACCAAACAGGGGGGGTCTTACAATGAGCAGTTCTTC.

The rearrangement links TRBV19 to TRBJ2-2; 7 bases agree with TRBD1. V shed 1 base, J shed 4 bases, and the junction held 9 bases outside the gene matches. The CDR3 runs 17 residues. Germline V gene lookup returns CDR1 LNHDA and CDR2 SQIVND (reference sequence). The CDR3 DNA reads TGTGCCAGTAGTATAGGTCCGCGAACAGGGGTCACCGGGGAGCTGTTTTTT. Translation gives CASSIGPRTGVTGELFF.

V gene TRBV2 combines with J gene TRBJ1-6; D not resolved. V lost 4 bases and J lost 5, with 12 bases in between. CDR1 is SNHLY and CDR2 is FYNNEI in the germline V gene. The CDR3 spans 15 residues. This CDR3 is CASSGLRNHNSPLHF. The CDR3 nucleotides are TGTGCCAGCAGTGGTCTCAGAAACCATAATTCACCCCTCCACTTT.

This clone was counted once. V usage is TRBV19 and J usage is TRBJ2-2; the match to TRBD2 covers 13 bases. There are 16 residues in the CDR3. Germline CDR1 reads LNHDA; CDR2 reads SQIVND (reference sequence). V shed 3 bases, J shed 7 bases, and the junction held 5 bases outside the gene matches. CDR3 in amino acids: CASSIQLAGGHGELFF. CDR3 nucleotide sequence: TGTGCCAGTAGTATTCAACTAGCGGGAGGGCACGGGGAGCTGTTTTTT.

This sequence joins TRBV19 and TRBJ2-1, with D possibly being TRBD2 (6 bases). Trimming left V 6 bases short and J 1 base short, with 10 bases between. Germline values: CDR1 LNHDA, CDR2 SQIVND (reference sequence). This CDR3 region has 14 residues. CDR3 amino acids: CASRSSGSYNEQFF. The CDR3 DNA follows: TGTGCCAGTAGAAGTAGCGGTTCCTACAATGAGCAGTTCTTC.

The rearrangement uses TRBV5-1 and TRBJ2-1, with 12 bases fitting TRBD2. The V segment lost 4 bases and the J segment 5 bases; nucleotides outside the gene matches: 4. This CDR3 is built from 15 residues. Per the germline V gene, CDR1 is SGHRS and CDR2 is YFSETQ. The CDR3 nucleotides read TGCGCCAGCAGCGCGGGACTAGCGGGTAACAATGAGCAGTTCTTC. This gives the protein CASSAGLAGNNEQFF.

The J gene is TRBJ1-4, the V gene TRBV7-2; 7 bases agree with TRBD1. The CDR3 sequence is 16 residues long. Germline assignment: CDR1 SGHTA and CDR2 FQGNSA. V gave up 5 bases and J gave up 0 bases; unmatched junction bases: 6. The CDR3 spells CASSPGQAATNEKLFF. CDR3 coding DNA: TGTGCCAGCAGCCCAGGACAGGCTGCAACTAATGAAAAACTGTTTTTT.

The chain combines TRBV6-1 with TRBJ1-3, with D hard to call. The CDR3 contains 14 residues. Germline CDR1 is MNHNS and CDR2 is SASEGT. The ends were cut back, 2 bases at V and 5 bases at J, with 10 bases in the middle. The CDR3 nucleotides read TGTGCCAGCAGTGAAAAGAGCTCCAGAAACACCATATATTTT. Protein product: CASSEKSSRNTIYF.

The chain links TRBV5-6 to TRBJ2-7, with 7 bases lining up with TRBD1. The V segment lost 0 bases and the J segment 2 bases; nucleotides outside the gene matches: 2. CDR3 size: 14 residues. Germline V CDR1 and CDR2: SGHDT, YYEEEE. The CDR3: CASSLVQGAYEQYF. In DNA, the CDR3 is TGTGCCAGCAGCTTGGTCCAGGGGGCCTACGAGCAGTACTTC.

In DNA, the CDR3 is TGCGCCAGCAGCAGTCCAGGACAGGGGTACTACAATGAGCAGTTCTTC. This encodes CASSSPGQGYYNEQFF. V gene TRBV5-1 combines with J gene TRBJ2-1; 9 bases match TRBD1. The CDR3 covers 16 residues. The germline V gene encodes CDR1 SGHRS and CDR2 YFSETQ. Trimming cost V 4 bases and J 3 bases; bases outside gene matches: 8.

This chain joins TRBV7-8 and TRBJ1-3; D ambiguous. The length of the CDR3 is 15 residues. In germline, CDR1 is SGHVS, CDR2 FQNEAQ. The V end was cut by 1 base, the J end by 2 bases, with 9 bases between. The CDR3 DNA sequence: TGTGCCAGCAGCTTAGATGGCGGTCCTGGAAACACCATATATTTT. Residues: CASSLDGGPGNTIYF.

The chain combines TRBV5-4 with TRBJ1-2; D remains ambiguous. The V end was cut by 3 bases, the J end by 3 bases, with 12 bases between. The CDR3 runs 14 residues. The germline gives CDR1 SGHNT, CDR2 YYREEE (reference sequence). The CDR3 nucleotides read TGTGCCAGCAGCTCAGCAGGATCCGACTATGGCTACACCTTC. This encodes CASSSAGSDYGYTF.

The chain recombines TRBV7-9 with TRBJ1-6; tentative D call: TRBD1 (5 bases). The length of the CDR3 is 15 residues. Trimming pared 7 bases from V and 3 bases from J, leaving 13 bases between. Germline V gene lookup returns CDR1 SEHNR and CDR2 FQNEAQ (reference sequence). CDR3 DNA sequence: TGTGCCAGCACTATTATGACAGACTATAATTCACCCCTCCACTTT. This encodes CASTIMTDYNSPLHF.

The gene calls are TRBV15 and TRBJ2-5, with TRBD1 identical over 9 bases. Looked up from germline, CDR1 is LNHNV and CDR2 is YYDKDF (reference sequence). J gave up 3 bases and V 3 bases, and 5 bases lay outside the gene matches. CDR3 length equals 15 residues. This CDR3 reads CATSSGQGREETQYF. Here the CDR3 DNA reads TGTGCCACCAGCAGTGGACAGGGGAGGGAAGAGACCCAGTACTTC.

V is TRBV2 and J is TRBJ2-7; 10 bases fit TRBD1. The CDR3 contains 15 residues. After removal of 6 bases from V and 4 bases from J, the junction contained 9 bases not matched to a gene. Germline V gene sequence: CDR1 SNHLY, CDR2 FYNNEI. CDR3 residues: CASREGTGVLYEQYF. The CDR3 DNA reads as TGTGCCAGCAGGGAGGGGACAGGGGTCTTGTACGAGCAGTACTTC. The complete variable domain, with remaining parts taken from reference TRBV2 and TRBJ2-7, reads EPEVTQTPSHQVTQMGQEVILRCVPISNHLYFYWYRQILGQKVEFLVSFYNNEISEKSEIFDDQFSVERPDGSNFTLKIRSTKLEDSAMYFCASREGTGVLYEQYFGPGTRLTVT.

The chain couples TRBV6-5 to TRBJ1-6, with D perhaps matching TRBD1 (6 bases). Germline V gene lookup returns CDR1 MNHEY and CDR2 SVGAGI. V was trimmed by 6 bases and J by 10 bases, leaving 10 bases between them. CDR3 length: 12 residues. For the CDR3, the DNA is TGTGCCAGCAGCCAGGGGCAATCACCCCTCCACTTT. Its translation is CASSQGQSPLHF.

CDR3 DNA sequence: TGTGCCAGCGATGTCTATAGCAATCAGCCCCAGCATTTT. Protein product: CASDVYSNQPQHF. The chain employs TRBV28 and TRBJ1-5; D is unclear. This CDR3 comprises 13 residues. The V end was cut by 8 bases, the J end by 0 bases, with 8 bases between. Germline CDR1 MDHEN, CDR2 SYDVKM.

This chain links TRBV30 with TRBJ2-6, with 8 positions matching TRBD1. The CDR3 totals 18 residues. Trimming at V came to 3 bases and at J to 1 base, leaving 11 bases not matched to a gene. The germline CDR1 and CDR2 sequences are GTSNPN and SVGIG (reference sequence). The chain's CDR3 is CAWRTTRQGISGANVLTF. The CDR3 nucleotides are TGTGCCTGGAGGACCACCCGACAGGGGATTTCTGGGGCCAACGTCCTGACTTTC.

In regard to this clone: This specimen includes other DNA sequences encoding the same CDR3. The genes are TRBV9 and TRBJ2-3; maybe TRBD1 (6 bases). There are 15 residues in the CDR3. The germline V and J ends were trimmed by 0 bases and 3 bases, with 11 bases remaining between them. In germline, CDR1 is SGDLS, CDR2 YYNGEE. In nucleotides, the CDR3 is TGTGCCAGCAGCGTAGGGGCAGGGGTTACAGATACGCAGTATTTT. This translates into CASSVGAGVTDTQYF.